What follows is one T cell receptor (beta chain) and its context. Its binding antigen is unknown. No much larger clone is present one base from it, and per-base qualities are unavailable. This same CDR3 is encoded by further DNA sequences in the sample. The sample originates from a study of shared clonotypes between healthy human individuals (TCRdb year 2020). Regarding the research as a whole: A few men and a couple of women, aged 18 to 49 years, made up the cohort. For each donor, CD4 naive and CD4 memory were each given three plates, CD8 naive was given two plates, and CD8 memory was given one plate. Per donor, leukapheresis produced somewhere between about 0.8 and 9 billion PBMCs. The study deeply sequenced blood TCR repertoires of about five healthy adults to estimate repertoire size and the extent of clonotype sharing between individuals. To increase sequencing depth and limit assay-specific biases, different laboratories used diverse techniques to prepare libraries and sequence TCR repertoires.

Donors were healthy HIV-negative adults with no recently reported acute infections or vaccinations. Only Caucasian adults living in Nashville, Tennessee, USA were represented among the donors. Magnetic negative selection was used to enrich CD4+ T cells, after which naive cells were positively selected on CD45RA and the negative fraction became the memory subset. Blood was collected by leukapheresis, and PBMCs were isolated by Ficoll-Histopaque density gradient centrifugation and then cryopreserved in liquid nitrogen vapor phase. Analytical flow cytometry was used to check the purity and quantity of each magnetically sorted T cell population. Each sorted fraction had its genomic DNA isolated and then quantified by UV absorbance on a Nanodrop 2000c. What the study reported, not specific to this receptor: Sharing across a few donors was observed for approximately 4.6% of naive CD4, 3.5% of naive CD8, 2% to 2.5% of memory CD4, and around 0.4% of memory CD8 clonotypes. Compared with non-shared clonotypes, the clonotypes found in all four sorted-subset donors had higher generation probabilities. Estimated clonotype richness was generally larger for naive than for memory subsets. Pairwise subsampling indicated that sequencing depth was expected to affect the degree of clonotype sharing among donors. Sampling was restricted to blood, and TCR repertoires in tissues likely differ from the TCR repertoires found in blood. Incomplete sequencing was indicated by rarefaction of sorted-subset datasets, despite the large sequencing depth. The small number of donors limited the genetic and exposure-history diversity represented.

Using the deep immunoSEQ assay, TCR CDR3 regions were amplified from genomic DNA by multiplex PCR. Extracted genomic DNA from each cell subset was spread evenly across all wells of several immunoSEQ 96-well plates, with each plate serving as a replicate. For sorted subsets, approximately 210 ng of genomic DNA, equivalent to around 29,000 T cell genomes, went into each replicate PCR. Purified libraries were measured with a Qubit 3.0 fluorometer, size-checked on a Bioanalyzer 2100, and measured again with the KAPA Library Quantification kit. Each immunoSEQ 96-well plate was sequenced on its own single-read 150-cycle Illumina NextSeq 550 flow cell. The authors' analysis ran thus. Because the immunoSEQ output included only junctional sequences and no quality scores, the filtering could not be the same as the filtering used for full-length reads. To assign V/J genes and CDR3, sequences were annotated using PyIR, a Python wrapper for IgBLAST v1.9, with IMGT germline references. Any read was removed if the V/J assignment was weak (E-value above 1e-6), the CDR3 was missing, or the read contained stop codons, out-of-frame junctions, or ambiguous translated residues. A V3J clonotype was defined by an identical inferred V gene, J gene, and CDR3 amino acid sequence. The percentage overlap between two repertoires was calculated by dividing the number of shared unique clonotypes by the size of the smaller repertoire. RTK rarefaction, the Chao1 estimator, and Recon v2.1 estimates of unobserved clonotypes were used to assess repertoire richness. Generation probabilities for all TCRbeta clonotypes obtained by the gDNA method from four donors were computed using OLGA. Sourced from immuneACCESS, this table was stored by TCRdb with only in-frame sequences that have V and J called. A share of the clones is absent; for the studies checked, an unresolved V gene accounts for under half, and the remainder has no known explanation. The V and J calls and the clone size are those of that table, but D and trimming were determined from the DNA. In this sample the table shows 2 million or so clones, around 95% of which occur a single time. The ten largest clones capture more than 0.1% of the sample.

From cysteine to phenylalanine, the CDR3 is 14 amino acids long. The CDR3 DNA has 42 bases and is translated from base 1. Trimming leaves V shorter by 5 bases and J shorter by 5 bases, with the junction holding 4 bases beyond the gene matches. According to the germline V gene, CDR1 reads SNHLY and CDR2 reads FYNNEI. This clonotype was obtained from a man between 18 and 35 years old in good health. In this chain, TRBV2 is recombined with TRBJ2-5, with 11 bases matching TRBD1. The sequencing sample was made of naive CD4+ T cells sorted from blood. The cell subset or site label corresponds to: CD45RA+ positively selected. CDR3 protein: CASSRDRGRETQYF. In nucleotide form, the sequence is TGTGCCAGCAGTAGGGACAGGGGGAGGGAGACCCAGTACTTC.